Listed here are 5 T cell receptor beta chains from one sample, sequenced in a study of T cell responses to AZD1222 COVID-19 vaccine. The table came from immunoSEQ multiplex PCR; TCRdb's copy has only in-frame clones and leaves some out. The data show approximately 100,000 clones, approximately 88% seen once. Material: peripheral blood, obtained on day 0 of AZD1222 vaccination. These receptors were taken from an adult in good health.

The rearrangement joins TRBV6-2 or TRBV6-3 to TRBJ1-2; 7 nucleotides line up with TRBD1. CDR3 length: 13 residues. The trim removed 6 bases at V and 5 bases at J, leaving 6 bases unmatched. Germline-derived CDR1 and CDR2 are MNHEY and SVGEGT. The chain's CDR3 is CASSPNRGYGYTF. Written as DNA, the CDR3 is TGTGCCAGCAGCCCGAACAGGGGATATGGCTACACCTTC.

J is TRBJ2-2 and V is TRBV7-3; 8 nucleotides agree with TRBD1. V trimming: 1 base; J trimming: 4 bases; junction bases outside the gene matches: 8. This CDR3 comprises 17 residues. The germline V gene encodes CDR1 SGHTA and CDR2 FQGTGA. This chain's CDR3 is CASSLSFQGASTGELFF. In DNA form, the CDR3 reads TGTGCCAGCAGCTTAAGTTTCCAGGGGGCCAGCACCGGGGAGCTGTTTTTT.

The chain recombines TRBV5-5 with TRBJ1-1; 7 bases align to TRBD1. The CDR3 is 12 residues long. CDR1 is SGHKS, CDR2 YYEKEE, per germline (reference sequence). Trimming at V came to 4 bases and at J to 11 bases, leaving 8 bases not matched to a gene. DNA of the CDR3: TGTGCCAGCAGCACTCCCGGCAGGGGGGCTTTCTTT. It specifies CASSTPGRGAFF.

The rearrangement links TRBV7-9 to TRBJ2-7; the D is unclear. V lost 5 bases and J 9 bases, leaving 11 bases between the germline ends. Per the germline V gene, CDR1 is SEHNR and CDR2 is FQNEAQ (reference sequence). This CDR3 has 11 residues. The CDR3 is CASSPGDAQYF. CDR3 DNA: TGTGCCAGCAGCCCTGGGGATGCGCAGTACTTC.

This sequence joins TRBV19 and TRBJ2-1; D remains unclear. Deletions cut 7 bases from V and 2 bases from J, with 12 bases between. This CDR3 has 14 residues. Germline CDR1 LNHDA, CDR2 SQIVND (reference sequence). The CDR3 loop is CASKGLAAYNEQFF. In nucleotides, the CDR3 is TGTGCCAGTAAAGGGCTGGCAGCCTACAATGAGCAGTTCTTC.